Sequencing of this T cell receptor (beta chain) was carried out in a study of blood T cell repertoires in COVID-19. Across the study: The United States, Italy and Spain supplied acute and convalescent COVID-19 samples. PBMCs, B-cell-depleted T cells, or T cells were the source of the cDNA or gDNA that made up the material.

How the authors handled the data: Reference gene primer amplification in the assay estimated nucleated cell counts. The repertoire was sequenced with immunoSEQ multiplex PCR; TCRdb's copy has only in-frame clones and lacks some. The DNA was the basis for D and trimming; V, J and clone size are from that table. The sample records approximately 97,000 clones, about 85% being singletons. Trimming removed 7 bases at V and 0 bases at J, with 12 bases between. Germline CDR1 SEHNR, CDR2 FQNEAQ (reference sequence). The CDR3 spans 15 residues. This chain links TRBV7-9 with TRBJ1-4; TRBD1 is a possible D gene (5 bases). What was sequenced was peripheral blood. The TCR comes from a man of 80 years or more with acute or convalescent COVID-19. CDR3 sequence: CASMRDSATNEKLFF. DNA for the CDR3: TGTGCCAGCATGAGGGACTCAGCAACTAATGAAAAACTGTTTTTT.